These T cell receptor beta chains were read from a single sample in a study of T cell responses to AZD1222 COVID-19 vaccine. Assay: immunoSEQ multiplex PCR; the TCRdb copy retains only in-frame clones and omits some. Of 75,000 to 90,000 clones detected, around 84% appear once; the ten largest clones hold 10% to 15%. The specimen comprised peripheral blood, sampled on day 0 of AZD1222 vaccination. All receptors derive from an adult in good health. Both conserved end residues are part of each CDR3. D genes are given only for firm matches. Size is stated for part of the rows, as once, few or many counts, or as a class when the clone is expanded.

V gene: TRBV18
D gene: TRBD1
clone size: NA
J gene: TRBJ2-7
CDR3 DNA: TGTGCCAGCTCACCATCGTCCCGACAGGGCTCCTACGAGCAGTACTTC
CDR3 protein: CASSPSSRQGSYEQYF

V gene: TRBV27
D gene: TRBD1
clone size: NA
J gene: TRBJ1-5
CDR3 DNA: TGTGCCAGCAGTGAGCAACCCCCGAGGACAGGGACCTCAGAGCCCCAGCATTTT
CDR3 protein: CASSEQPPRTGTSEPQHF

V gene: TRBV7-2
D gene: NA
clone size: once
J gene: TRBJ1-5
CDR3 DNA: TGTGCCAGCAGCCTCCGGGATGGTGGTCATCAGCCCCAGCATTTT
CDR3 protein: CASSLRDGGHQPQHF

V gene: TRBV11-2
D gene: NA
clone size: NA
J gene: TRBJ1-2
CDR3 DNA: TGTGCCAGCAGCTTAGGGGCAGGCCCTTTTTCCACCCCGGGCTATGGCTACACCTTC
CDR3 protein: CASSLGAGPFSTPGYGYTF

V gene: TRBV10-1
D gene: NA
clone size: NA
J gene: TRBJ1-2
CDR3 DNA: TGCGCCAGCAGTGAGTCCCCCCAGAACTATGGCTACACCTTC
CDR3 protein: CASSESPQNYGYTF

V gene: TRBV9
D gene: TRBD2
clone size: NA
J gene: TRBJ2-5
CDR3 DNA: TGTGCCAGCAGCCCCCGGGGGGGATCAGAGACCCAGTACTTC
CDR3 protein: CASSPRGGSETQYF

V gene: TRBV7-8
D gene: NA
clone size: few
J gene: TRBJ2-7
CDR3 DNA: TGTGCCAGCAGTCTCCGGGTTAGTGGGTACGAGCAGTACTTC
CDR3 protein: CASSLRVSGYEQYF

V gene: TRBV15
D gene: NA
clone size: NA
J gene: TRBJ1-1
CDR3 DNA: TGTGCCACCAGCAGAGATCGAGCGCGATCGATGAACACTGAAGCTTTCTTT
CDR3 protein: CATSRDRARSMNTEAFF

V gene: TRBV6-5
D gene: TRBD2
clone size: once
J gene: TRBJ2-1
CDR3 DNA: TGTGCCAGCAGGGGACTAGCCGGACCCTACAATGAGCAGTTCTTC
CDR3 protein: CASRGLAGPYNEQFF

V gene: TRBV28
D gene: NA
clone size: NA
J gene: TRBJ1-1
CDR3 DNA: TGTGCCAGCGGATCAGGGCTGGCCACTGAAGCTTTCTTT
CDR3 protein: CASGSGLATEAFF

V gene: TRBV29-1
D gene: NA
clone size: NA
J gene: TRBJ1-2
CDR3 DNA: TGCAGCGTTGGGGAGGGAATGACGGGCTACACCTTC
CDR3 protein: CSVGEGMTGYTF

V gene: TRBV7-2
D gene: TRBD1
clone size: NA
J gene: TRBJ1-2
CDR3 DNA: TGTGCCAGCAGCCCAAACCCCGCCAGGGGGGGCTATGGCTACACCTTC
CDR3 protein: CASSPNPARGGYGYTF

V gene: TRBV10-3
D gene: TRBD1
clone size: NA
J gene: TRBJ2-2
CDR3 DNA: TGTGCCATCAGGGGGACAGGGGGAACCGGGGAGCTGTTTTTT
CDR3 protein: CAIRGTGGTGELFF

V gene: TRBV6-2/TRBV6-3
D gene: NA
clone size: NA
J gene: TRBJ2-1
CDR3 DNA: TGTGCCAGCAGCGGGGGCTCGAACTACAATGAGCAGTTCTTC
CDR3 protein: CASSGGSNYNEQFF

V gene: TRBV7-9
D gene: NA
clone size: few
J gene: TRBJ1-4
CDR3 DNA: TGTGCCAGCAGCCCCAGTCTAGCAACTAATGAAAAACTGTTTTTT
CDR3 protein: CASSPSLATNEKLFF

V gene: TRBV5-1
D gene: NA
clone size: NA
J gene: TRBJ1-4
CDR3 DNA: TGCGCCAGCAGCTTGGGTACCCAGAATGAAAAACTGTTTTTT
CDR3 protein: CASSLGTQNEKLFF

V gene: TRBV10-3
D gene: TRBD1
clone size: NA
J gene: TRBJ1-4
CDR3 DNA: TGTGCCACCCAACAGGGGCGAAACGAAAAACTGTTTTTT
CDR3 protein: CATQQGRNEKLFF

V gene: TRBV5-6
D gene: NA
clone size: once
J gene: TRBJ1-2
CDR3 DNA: TGTGCCAGCAGCTTGGGGACAGCAAATTCCTATGGCTACACCTTC
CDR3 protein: CASSLGTANSYGYTF

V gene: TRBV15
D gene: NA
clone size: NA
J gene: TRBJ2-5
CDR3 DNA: TGTGCCACCAGCAGAGAAGCTAGTGGGGAGACCCAGTACTTC
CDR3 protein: CATSREASGETQYF

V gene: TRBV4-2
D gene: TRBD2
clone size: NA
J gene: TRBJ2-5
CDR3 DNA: TGTGCCAGCAGCCAAAACCGGGGGGGCCCAGAGACCCAGTACTTC
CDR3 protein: CASSQNRGGPETQYF

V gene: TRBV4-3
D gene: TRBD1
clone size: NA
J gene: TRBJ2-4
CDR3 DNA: TGCGCCAGCAGCCAGTTGACAGGGGATAGGAACATTCAGTACTTC
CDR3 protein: CASSQLTGDRNIQYF

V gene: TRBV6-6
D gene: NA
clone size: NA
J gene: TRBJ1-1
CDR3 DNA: TGTGCCAGCACCATCAGTTACCCTGAAGCTTTCTTT
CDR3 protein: CASTISYPEAFF

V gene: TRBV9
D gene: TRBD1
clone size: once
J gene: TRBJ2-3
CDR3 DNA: TGTGCCAGCAGCCCGTTGACAGGGGTGTCGACAGATACGCAGTATTTT
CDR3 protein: CASSPLTGVSTDTQYF

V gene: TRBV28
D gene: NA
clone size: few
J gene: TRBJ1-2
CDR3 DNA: TGTGCCAGCCAGACGCAGGGCGCCTTCTATGGCTACACCTTC
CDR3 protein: CASQTQGAFYGYTF

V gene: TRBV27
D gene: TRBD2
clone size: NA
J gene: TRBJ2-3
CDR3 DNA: TGTGCCAGCAGTTTACCCCCTGGACTAGCGGGAGGCACAGATACGCAGTATTTT
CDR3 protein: CASSLPPGLAGGTDTQYF

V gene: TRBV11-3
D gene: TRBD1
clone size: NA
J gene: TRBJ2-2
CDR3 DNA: TGTGCCAGCAGCTCCCGGACAGGGCAGAACACCGGGGAGCTGTTTTTT
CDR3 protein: CASSSRTGQNTGELFF

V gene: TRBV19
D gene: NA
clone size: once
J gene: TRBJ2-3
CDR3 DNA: TGTGCCAGTAACCCCTTTCCGCAGGTCACAGATACGCAGTATTTT
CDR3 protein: CASNPFPQVTDTQYF

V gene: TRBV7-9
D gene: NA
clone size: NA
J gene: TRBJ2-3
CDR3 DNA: TGTGCCAGCAGCGATGGACAGTTGAACACAGATACGCAGTATTTT
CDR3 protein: CASSDGQLNTDTQYF

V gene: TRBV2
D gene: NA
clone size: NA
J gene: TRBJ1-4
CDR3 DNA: TGTGCCAGCATTTCGGGTGCAACTAATGAAAAACTGTTTTTT
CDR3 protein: CASISGATNEKLFF

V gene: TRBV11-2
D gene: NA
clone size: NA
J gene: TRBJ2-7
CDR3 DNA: TGTGCCAGCAGCTTAGGAGGGTATTCCACCCCCTACGAGCAGTACTTC
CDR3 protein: CASSLGGYSTPYEQYF

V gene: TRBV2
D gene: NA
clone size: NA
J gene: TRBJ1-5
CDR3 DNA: TGTGCCGGAGCGGGGAACTACAATCAGCCCCAGCATTTT
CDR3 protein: CAGAGNYNQPQHF

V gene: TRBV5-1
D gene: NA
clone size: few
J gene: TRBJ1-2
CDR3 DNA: TGCGCCAGCAGCTTGGGGACACCCGTGGGGAACTATGGCTACACCTTC
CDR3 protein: CASSLGTPVGNYGYTF

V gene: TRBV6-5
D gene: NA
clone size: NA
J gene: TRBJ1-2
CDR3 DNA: TGTGCCGCAGGGGTGGGCTATGGCTACACCTTC
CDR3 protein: CAAGVGYGYTF

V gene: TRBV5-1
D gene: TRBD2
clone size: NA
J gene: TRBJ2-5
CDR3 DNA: TGCGCCAGCAGCTTCCTCGGGACTAGCCAAGAGACCCAGTACTTC
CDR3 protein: CASSFLGTSQETQYF

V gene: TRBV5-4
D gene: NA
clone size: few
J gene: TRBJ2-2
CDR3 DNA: TGTGCCAGCAGCTTGAAGAACACCGGGGAGCTGTTTTTT
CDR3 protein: CASSLKNTGELFF

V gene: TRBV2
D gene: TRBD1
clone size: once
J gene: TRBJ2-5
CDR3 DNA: TGTGCCAGCAGTGACAGGGGGCGAGGAGAGACCCAGTACTTC
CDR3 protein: CASSDRGRGETQYF

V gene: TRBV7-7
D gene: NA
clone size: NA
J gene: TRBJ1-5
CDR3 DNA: TGTGCTAGCAGCTTAGTGCGGAGGGGGTGCAATCAGCCCCAGCATTTT
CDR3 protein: CASSLVRRGCNQPQHF

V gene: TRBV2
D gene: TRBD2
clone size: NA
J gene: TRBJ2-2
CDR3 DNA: TGTGCCAGCAGTCGGGGGGACACCGGGGAGCTGTTTTTT
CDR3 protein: CASSRGDTGELFF

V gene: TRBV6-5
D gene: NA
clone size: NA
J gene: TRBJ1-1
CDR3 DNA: TGTGCCAGCAGTCGCAAGGGAGGCACTGAAGCTTTCTTT
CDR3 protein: CASSRKGGTEAFF

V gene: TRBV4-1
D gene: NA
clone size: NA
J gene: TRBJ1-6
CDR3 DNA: TGCGCCAGCAGCCAAGTAGGCTTCAATTCACCCCTCCACTTT
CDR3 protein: CASSQVGFNSPLHF

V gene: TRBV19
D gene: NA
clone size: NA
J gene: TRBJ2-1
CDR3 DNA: TGTGCCAGTAGTCTGCCTCCCAGCGAAGCGGGCTATGAGCAGTTCTTC
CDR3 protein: CASSLPPSEAGYEQFF

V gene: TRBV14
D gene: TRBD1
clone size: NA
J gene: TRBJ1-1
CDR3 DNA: TGTGCCAGCAGTCGACCGGGACAGACCATGAACACTGAAGCTTTCTTT
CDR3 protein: CASSRPGQTMNTEAFF

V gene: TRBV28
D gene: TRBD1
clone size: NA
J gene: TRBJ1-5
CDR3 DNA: TGTGCCAGCACCCATGGGGACAGGGGCAATCAGCCCCAGCATTTT
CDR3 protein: CASTHGDRGNQPQHF

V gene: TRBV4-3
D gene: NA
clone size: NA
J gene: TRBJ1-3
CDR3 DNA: TGCGCCAGCAGCCAAGATTGGGGGGGCTCTGGAAACACCATATATTTT
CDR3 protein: CASSQDWGGSGNTIYF

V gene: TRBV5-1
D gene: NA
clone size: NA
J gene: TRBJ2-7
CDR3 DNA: TGCGCCAGCAGCTTGGGCCACTTACTCTACGAGCAGTACTTC
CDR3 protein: CASSLGHLLYEQYF

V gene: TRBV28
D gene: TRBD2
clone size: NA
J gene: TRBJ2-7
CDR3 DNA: TGTGCCAGCAAACCTCACGTCGGGGGGAACCCCTACGAGCAGTACTTC
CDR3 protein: CASKPHVGGNPYEQYF

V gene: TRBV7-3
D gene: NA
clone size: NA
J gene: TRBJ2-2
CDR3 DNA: TGTGCCAGCAGCTTAGTTTCCGGTAACACCGGGGAGCTGTTTTTT
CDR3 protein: CASSLVSGNTGELFF

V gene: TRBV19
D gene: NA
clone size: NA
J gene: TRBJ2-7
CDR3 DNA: TGTGCCAGTAGTAGGAACAGGGAATCCTACGAGCAGTACTTC
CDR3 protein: CASSRNRESYEQYF

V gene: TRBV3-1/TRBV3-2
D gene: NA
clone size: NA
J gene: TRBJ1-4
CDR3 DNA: TGTGCCAGCAGCCAAGAGGAACAGGCTGGAAAACTGTTTTTT
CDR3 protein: CASSQEEQAGKLFF

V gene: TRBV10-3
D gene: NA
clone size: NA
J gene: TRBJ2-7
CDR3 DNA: TGTGCCATCAGTGAGTCGACAGACTCCTACGAGCAGTACTTC
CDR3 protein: CAISESTDSYEQYF

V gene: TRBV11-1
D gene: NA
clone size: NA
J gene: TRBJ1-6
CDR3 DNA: TGTGCCAGCAGCCCAAACAGGGAGGGAAGATCACCCCTCCACTTT
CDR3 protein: CASSPNREGRSPLHF

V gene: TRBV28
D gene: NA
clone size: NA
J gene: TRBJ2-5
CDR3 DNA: TGTGCCAGCACCCTCGCGGGCCCTACGACCCAGTACTTC
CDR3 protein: CASTLAGPTTQYF

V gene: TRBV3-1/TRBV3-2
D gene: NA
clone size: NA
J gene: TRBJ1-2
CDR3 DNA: TGTGCCAGCAGCCAAGATCTACAGTATGGCTACACCTTC
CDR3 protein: CASSQDLQYGYTF